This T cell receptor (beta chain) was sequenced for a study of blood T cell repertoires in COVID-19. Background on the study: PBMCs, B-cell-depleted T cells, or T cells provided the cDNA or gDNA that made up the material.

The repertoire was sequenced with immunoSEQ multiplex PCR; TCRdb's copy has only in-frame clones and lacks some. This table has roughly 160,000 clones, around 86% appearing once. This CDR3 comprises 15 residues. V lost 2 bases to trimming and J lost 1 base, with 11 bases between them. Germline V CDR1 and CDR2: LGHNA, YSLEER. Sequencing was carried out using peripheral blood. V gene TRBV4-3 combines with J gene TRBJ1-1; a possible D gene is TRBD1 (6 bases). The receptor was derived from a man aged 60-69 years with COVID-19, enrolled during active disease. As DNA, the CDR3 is TGCGCCAGCAGCCAATGGCAACAGGGGAACACTGAAGCTTTCTTT. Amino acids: CASSQWQQGNTEAFF.